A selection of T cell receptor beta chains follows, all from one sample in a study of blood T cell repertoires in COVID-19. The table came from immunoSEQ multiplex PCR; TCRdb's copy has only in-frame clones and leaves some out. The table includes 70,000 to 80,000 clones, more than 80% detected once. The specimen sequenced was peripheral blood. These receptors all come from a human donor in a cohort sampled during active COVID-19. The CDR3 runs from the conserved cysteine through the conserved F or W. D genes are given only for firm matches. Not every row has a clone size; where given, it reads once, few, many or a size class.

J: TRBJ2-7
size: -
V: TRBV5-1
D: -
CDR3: CASSLAGSRSYEQYF
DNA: TGCGCCAGCAGCTTGGCTGGGAGTAGGTCCTACGAGCAGTACTTC

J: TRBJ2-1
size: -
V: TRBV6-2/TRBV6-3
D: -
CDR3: CASSQGGLGQHEQFF
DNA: TGTGCCAGCAGCCAGGGGGGGCTAGGCCAGCATGAGCAGTTCTTC

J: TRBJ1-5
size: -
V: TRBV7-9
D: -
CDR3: CASSLTGGDQPQHF
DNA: TGTGCCAGCAGCTTAACCGGGGGTGATCAGCCCCAGCATTTT

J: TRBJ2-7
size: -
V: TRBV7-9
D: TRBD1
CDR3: CASSIWDSPISYEQYF
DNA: TGTGCCAGCAGCATTTGGGACAGTCCCATCTCCTACGAGCAGTACTTC

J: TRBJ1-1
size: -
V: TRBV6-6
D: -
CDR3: CASTQGFSEAFF
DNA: TGTGCCAGCACTCAGGGGTTTTCGGAAGCTTTCTTT

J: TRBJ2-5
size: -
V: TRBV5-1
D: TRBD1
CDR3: CASRSQGAQETQYF
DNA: TGCGCCAGCCGAAGCCAGGGGGCTCAAGAGACCCAGTACTTC

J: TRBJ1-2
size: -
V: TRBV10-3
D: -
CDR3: CAISESGGGYTF
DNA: TGTGCCATCAGTGAGTCAGGGGGAGGCTACACCTTC

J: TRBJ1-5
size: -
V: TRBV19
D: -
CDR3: CASRKGDTSNQPQHF
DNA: TGTGCCAGTAGGAAGGGGGATACTAGCAATCAGCCCCAGCATTTT

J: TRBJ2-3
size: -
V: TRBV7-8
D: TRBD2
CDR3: CASSPPSGIGTDTQYF
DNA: TGTGCCAGCAGCCCTCCTAGCGGTATTGGCACAGATACGCAGTATTTT

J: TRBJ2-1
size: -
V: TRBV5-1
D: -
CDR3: CASSFGLYNEQFF
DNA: TGCGCCAGCAGCTTTGGACTATACAATGAGCAGTTCTTC

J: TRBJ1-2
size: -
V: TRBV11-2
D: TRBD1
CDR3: CASSYPTGMFGYGYTF
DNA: TGTGCCAGCAGCTACCCGACAGGGATGTTTGGATATGGCTACACCTTC

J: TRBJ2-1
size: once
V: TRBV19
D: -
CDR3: CASSMIATRYNEQFF
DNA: TGTGCCAGTAGTATGATAGCTACTCGCTACAATGAGCAGTTCTTC

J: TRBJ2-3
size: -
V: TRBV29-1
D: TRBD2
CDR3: CSVPRFLRETLRDTQYF
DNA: TGCAGCGTTCCACGCTTTTTGCGGGAGACCCTTAGAGATACGCAGTATTTT

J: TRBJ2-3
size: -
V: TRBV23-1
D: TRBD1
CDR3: CASPGQGAPGTDTQYF
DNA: TGCGCCAGCCCGGGACAGGGGGCGCCGGGCACAGATACGCAGTATTTT

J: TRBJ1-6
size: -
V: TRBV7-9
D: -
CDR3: CASSLFGASGKYSPLHF
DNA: TGTGCCAGCAGCTTATTTGGGGCCAGTGGGAAATATTCACCCCTCCACTTT

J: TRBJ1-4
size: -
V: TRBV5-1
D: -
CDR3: CASSLAGGGGEKLFF
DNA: TGCGCCAGCAGCTTGGCCGGCGGCGGAGGGGAAAAACTGTTTTTT

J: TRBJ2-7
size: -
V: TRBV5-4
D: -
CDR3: CASSLGTASYEQYF
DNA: TGTGCCAGCAGCTTGGGGACAGCTTCCTACGAGCAGTACTTC

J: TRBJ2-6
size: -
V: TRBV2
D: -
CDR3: CASSHGFSGANVLTF
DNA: TGTGCCAGCAGTCACGGGTTCTCTGGGGCCAACGTCCTGACTTTC

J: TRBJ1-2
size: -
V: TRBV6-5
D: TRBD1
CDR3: CATVQGREANYGYTF
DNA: TGTGCCACCGTACAGGGGCGAGAAGCTAACTATGGCTACACCTTC

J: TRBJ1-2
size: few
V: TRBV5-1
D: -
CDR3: CASSLAGQGGGYTF
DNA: TGCGCCAGCAGCTTGGCCGGCCAGGGAGGTGGCTACACCTTC

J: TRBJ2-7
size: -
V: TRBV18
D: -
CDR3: CASSPSTGPYEQYF
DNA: TGTGCCAGCTCACCATCGACGGGTCCCTACGAGCAGTACTTC

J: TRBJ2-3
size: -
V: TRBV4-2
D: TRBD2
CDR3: CASSRTSGNMDTQYF
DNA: TGTGCCAGCAGCCGGACTAGCGGTAATATGGATACGCAGTATTTT

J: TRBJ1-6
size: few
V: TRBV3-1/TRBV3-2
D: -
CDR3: CASSQAHYNSPLHF
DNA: TGTGCCAGCAGCCAAGCCCACTATAATTCACCCCTCCACTTT

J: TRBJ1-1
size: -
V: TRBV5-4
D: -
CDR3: CASSLRDNPEAFF
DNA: TGTGCCAGCAGCTTGCGGGACAACCCTGAAGCTTTCTTT

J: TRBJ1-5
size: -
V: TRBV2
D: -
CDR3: CASSERGGSQHF
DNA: TGTGCCAGCAGTGAACGGGGGGGGTCCCAGCATTTT

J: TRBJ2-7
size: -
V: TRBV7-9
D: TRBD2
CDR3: CASSFSGGSNEQYF
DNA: TGTGCCAGCAGCTTTAGCGGGGGCTCTAACGAGCAGTACTTC

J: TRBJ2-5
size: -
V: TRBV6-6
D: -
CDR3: CASRLQETQYF
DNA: TGTGCCAGCAGGCTACAAGAGACCCAGTACTTC

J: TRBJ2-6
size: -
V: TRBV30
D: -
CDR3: CAWSVSRAGANVLTF
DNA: TGTGCCTGGAGTGTATCCAGGGCTGGGGCCAACGTCCTGACTTTC

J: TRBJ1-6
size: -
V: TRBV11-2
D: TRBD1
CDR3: CASSLDRVGSPLHF
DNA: TGTGCCAGCAGCCTAGACAGGGTGGGTTCACCCCTCCACTTT

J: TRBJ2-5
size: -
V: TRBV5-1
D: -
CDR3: CASSLGAQAAQETQYF
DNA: TGCGCCAGCAGCTTGGGGGCACAGGCCGCCCAAGAGACCCAGTACTTC

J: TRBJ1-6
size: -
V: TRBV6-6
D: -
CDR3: CASGLGGDNSPLHF
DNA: TGTGCCAGCGGACTCGGGGGGGATAATTCACCCCTCCACTTT

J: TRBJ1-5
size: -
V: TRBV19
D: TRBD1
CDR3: CASRLSDRGGQPQHF
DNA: TGTGCCAGTAGGCTCTCGGACAGGGGGGGTCAGCCCCAGCATTTT

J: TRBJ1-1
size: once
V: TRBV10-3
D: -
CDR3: CAINPSGHHEAFF
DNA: TGTGCCATCAACCCGTCGGGACATCATGAAGCTTTCTTT

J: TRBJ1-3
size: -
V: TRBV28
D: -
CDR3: CASSPPGVSGNTIYF
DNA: TGTGCCAGCAGCCCACCGGGAGTCTCTGGAAACACCATATATTTT

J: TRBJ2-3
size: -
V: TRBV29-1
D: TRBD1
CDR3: CSVAGGTGGLTDTQYF
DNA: TGCAGCGTTGCTGGTGGGACAGGGGGGTTGACAGATACGCAGTATTTT

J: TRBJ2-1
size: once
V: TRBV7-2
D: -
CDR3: CASSPGGDNEQFF
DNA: TGTGCCAGCAGCCCGGGGGGCGACAATGAGCAGTTCTTC

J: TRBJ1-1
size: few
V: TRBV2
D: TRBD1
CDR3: CARGQINTEAFF
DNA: TGTGCCAGGGGACAGATAAACACTGAAGCTTTCTTT

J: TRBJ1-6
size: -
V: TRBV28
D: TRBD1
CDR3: CASSDRWTGNYNSPLHF
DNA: TGTGCCAGCAGTGACCGATGGACAGGGAACTATAATTCACCCCTCCACTTT

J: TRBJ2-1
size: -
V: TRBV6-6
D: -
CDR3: CASSYSSGGVEQFF
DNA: TGTGCCAGCAGTTACTCTAGTGGAGGGGTTGAGCAGTTCTTC

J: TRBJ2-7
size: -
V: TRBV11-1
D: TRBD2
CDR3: CASSGGLAGGREQYF
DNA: TGTGCCAGCAGCGGGGGACTAGCGGGAGGTAGGGAGCAGTACTTC

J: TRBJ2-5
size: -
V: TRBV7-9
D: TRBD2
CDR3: CASSFPGLARQETQYF
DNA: TGTGCCAGCAGCTTCCCCGGACTAGCGCGCCAAGAGACCCAGTACTTC

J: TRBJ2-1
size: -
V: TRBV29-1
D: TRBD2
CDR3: CSVDLLAGAYNEQFF
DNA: TGCAGCGTTGACTTACTAGCGGGAGCCTACAATGAGCAGTTCTTC

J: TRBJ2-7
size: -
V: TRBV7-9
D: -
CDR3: CASSLMSREQYF
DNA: TGTGCCAGCAGCTTAATGTCCCGGGAGCAGTACTTC

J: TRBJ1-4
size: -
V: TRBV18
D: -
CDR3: CASSPSGATNEKLFF
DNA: TGTGCCAGCTCACCTTCAGGGGCAACTAATGAAAAACTGTTTTTT

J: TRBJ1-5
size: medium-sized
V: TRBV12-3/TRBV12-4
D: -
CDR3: CASSLLEDQPQHF
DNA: TGTGCCAGCAGTTTATTGGAGGATCAGCCCCAGCATTTT

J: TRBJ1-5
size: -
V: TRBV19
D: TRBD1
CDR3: CASSIPGTGSNQPQHF
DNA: TGTGCCAGTAGTATACCAGGGACAGGCAGCAATCAGCCCCAGCATTTT